This T cell receptor beta chain appears in the sequencing data of a study of regulatory T cells in long-lasting Graves disease. Overall study results and limits: Favoring TRBV28, TRBJ1-2 and TRBJ2-5 was a feature seen in persistent disease.

Regarding this clonotype: Its target is not known.

Building the TCR beta libraries relied on iRepertoire HTBI primers, and CDR3 regions underwent Arm-PCR. One entry per CDR3 protein results from TCRdb running MiXCR on the multiplex PCR reads. The sample carries over 350,000 distinct CDR3 sequences, more than 20% recorded once. Time point reported: persistent/refractory GD, antithyroid drugs over 5 years with positive TRAb. PBMC RNA was the source of the TCR library. CDR1 SNHLY and CDR2 FYNNEI come from the germline V gene. Trimming removed 4 bases from V and 2 bases from J; junction bases left unmatched: 3. The CDR3 runs to 15 residues. The chain joins TRBV2 to TRBJ2-3; 10 bases map to TRBD2. Sequencing used peripheral blood mononuclear cells (PBMCs), obtained when the disease was refractory, from a patient treated with antithyroid drugs. The source of this sequence is a female donor with Graves disease. DNA for the CDR3: TGTGCCAGCAGTGGGACTAGCGGTTACACAGATACGCAGTATTTT. It encodes CASSGTSGYTDTQYF.